The T cell receptor beta chain described here comes from a study of technical replicates of blood from several donors. Sequencing was performed with immunoSEQ multiplex PCR; in TCRdb, only in-frame clones are kept and a portion is missing. This sample has 65,000 to 90,000 clones, with 93% found just once. Trimming took 6 bases from V and 3 from J, leaving 17 bases between them. Per the germline V gene, CDR1 is SQVTM and CDR2 is ANQGSEA. CDR3 length equals 14 residues. The sample consisted of T cells isolated from PBMCs. This chain links TRBV29-1 with TRBJ2-5, with a weak D call TRBD2 (5 bases). The receptor was isolated from a human donor in good health. The CDR3 nucleotides are TGCAGCGTCGGAGGTCTAGGAAGGGAAGAGACCCAGTACTTC. Encoded protein: CSVGGLGREETQYF.